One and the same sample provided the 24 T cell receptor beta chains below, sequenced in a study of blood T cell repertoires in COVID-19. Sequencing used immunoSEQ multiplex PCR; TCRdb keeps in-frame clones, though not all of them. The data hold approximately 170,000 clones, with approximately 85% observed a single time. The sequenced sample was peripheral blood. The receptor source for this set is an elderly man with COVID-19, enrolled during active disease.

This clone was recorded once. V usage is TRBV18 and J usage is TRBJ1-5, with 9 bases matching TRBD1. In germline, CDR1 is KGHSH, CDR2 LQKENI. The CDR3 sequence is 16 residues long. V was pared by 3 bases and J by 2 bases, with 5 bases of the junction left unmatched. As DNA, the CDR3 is TGTGCCAGCTCACCTTCGACAGGGGGGGGCAATCAGCCCCAGCATTTT. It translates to CASSPSTGGGNQPQHF.

The CDR3 reads CASSPPGTETQYF. The CDR3 nucleotides read TGTGCCAGCAGCCCCCCGGGAACGGAGACCCAGTACTTC. The rearrangement uses TRBV7-3 and TRBJ2-5; tentatively, D is TRBD2 (5 bases). V was shortened by 5 bases and J by 5 bases, with 12 bases between the two germline ends. Germline CDR1 reads SGHTA; CDR2 reads FQGTGA. This CDR3 is 13 amino acids long.

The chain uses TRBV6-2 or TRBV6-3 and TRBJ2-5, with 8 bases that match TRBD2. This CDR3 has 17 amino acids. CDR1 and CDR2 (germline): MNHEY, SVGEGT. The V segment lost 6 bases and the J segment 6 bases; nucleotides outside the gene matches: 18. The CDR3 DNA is TGTGCCAGCAGCCGTGAGACAGCGGGGGTACTTTGGAAGACCCAGTACTTC. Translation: CASSRETAGVLWKTQYF.

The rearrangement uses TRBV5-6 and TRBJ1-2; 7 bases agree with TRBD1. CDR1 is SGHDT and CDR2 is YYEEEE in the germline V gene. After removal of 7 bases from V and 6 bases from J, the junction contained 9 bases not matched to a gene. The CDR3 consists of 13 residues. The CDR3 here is CASGIRQGDGYTF. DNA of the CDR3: TGTGCCAGCGGTATAAGGCAGGGGGATGGCTACACCTTC.

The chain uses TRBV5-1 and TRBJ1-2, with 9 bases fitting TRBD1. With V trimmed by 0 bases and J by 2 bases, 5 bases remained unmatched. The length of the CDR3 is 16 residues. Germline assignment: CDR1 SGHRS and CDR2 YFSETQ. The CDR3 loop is CASSLAPGQGNYGYTF. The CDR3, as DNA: TGCGCCAGCAGCTTGGCCCCGGGACAGGGCAACTATGGCTACACCTTC. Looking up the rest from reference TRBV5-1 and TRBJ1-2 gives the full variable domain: KAGVTQTPRYLIKTRGQQVTLSCSPISGHRSVSWYQQTPGQGLQFLFEYFSETQRNKGNFPGRFSGRQFSNSRSEMNVSTLELGDSALYLCASSLAPGQGNYGYTFGSGTRLTVV.

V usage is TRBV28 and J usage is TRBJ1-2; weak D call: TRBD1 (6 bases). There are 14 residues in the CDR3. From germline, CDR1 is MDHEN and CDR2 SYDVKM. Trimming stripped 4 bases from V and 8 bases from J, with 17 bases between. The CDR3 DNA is TGTGCCAGCAGTTCAAGGGGGAGGGGTTACGGCTACACCTTC. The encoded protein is CASSSRGRGYGYTF.

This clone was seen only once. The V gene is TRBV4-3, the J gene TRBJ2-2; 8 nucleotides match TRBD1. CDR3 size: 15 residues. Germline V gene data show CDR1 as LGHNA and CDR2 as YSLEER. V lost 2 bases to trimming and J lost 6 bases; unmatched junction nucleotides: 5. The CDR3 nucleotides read TGCGCCAGCAGCCAACAGGACAGGGTGGCCGGGGAGCTGTTTTTT. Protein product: CASSQQDRVAGELFF.

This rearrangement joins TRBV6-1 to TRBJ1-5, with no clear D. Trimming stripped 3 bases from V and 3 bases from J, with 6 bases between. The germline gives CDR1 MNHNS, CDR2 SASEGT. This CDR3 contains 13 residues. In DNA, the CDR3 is TGTGCCAGCAGTGAGAGTAACAATCAGCCCCAGCATTTT. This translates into CASSESNNQPQHF.

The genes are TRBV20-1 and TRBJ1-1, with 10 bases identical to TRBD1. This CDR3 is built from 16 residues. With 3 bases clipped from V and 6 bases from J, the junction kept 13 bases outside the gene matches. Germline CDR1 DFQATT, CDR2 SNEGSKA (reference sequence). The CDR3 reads CSASRTGGRRTAEAFF. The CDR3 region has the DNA TGCAGTGCTAGTAGGACAGGGGGGAGGAGAACGGCTGAAGCTTTCTTT.

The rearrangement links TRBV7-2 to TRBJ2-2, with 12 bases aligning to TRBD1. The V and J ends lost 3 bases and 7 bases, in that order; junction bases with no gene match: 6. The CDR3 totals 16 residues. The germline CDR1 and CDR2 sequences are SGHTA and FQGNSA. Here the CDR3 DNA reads TGTGCCAGCAGCTTCGGGACAGGGGGCCGGGACGGGGAGCTGTTTTTT. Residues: CASSFGTGGRDGELFF.

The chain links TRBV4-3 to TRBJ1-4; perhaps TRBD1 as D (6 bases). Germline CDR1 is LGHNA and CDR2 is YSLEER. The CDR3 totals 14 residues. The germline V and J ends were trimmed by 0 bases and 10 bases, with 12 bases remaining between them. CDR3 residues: CASSQEQGILKLFF. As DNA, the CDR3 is TGCGCCAGCAGCCAAGAACAGGGTATTTTAAAACTGTTTTTT.

The chain's CDR3 is CASNPSGGEKLFF. As DNA, the CDR3 is TGTGCCAGCAATCCCTCGGGAGGAGAAAAACTGTTTTTT. This chain joins TRBV27 and TRBJ1-4, with D uncertain. This CDR3 comprises 13 residues. Trimming cost V 7 bases and J 8 bases, with 14 bases left between them. From germline, CDR1 is MNHEY and CDR2 SMNVEV (reference sequence).

In DNA form, the CDR3 reads TGTGCCAGCAGTCGACCGGGACTCTACAATGAGCAGTTCTTC. It codes for CASSRPGLYNEQFF. The chain links TRBV6-2 or TRBV6-3 to TRBJ2-1; D possibly corresponds to TRBD2 (6 bases). The V end was cut by 5 bases, the J end by 3 bases, with 11 bases between. The CDR3 totals 14 residues. In germline, CDR1 is MNHEY, CDR2 SVGEGT.

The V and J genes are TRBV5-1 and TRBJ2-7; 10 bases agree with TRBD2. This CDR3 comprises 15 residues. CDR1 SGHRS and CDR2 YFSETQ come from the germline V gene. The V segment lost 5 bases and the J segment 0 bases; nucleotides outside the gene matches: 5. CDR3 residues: CASRRTSGSSYEQYF. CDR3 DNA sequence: TGCGCCAGCAGAAGGACTAGCGGTAGCTCCTACGAGCAGTACTTC.

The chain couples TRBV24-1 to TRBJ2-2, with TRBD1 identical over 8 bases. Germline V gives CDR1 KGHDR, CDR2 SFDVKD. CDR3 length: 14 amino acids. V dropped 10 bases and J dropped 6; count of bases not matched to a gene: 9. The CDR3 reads CATNQQGGPGELFF. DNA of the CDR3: TGTGCCACAAATCAACAGGGGGGTCCCGGGGAGCTGTTTTTT.

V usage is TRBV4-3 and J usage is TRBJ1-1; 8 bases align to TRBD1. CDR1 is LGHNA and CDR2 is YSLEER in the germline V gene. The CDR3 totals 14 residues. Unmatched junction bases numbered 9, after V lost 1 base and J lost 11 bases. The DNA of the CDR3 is TGCGCCAGCAGCCAAGGAAGTCGACAGGGGAAGGCTTTCTTT. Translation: CASSQGSRQGKAFF.

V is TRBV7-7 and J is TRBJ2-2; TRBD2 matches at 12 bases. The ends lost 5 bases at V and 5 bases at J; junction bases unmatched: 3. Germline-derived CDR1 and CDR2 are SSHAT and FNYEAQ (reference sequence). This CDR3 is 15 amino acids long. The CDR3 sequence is CASSPLAGGTGELFF. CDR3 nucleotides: TGTGCCAGCAGCCCGCTAGCGGGGGGGACCGGGGAGCTGTTTTTT.

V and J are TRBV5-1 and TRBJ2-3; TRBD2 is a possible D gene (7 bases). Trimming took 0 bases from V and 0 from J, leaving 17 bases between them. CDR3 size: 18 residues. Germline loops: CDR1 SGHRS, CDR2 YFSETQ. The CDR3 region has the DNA TGCGCCAGCAGCTTGGCCCCTCGACGGGGGGCGAGCACAGATACGCAGTATTTT. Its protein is CASSLAPRRGASTDTQYF.

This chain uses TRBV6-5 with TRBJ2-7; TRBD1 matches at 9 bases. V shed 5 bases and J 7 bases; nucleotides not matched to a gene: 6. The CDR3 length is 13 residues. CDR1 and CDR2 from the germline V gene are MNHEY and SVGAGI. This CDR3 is CASSRDRVREQYF. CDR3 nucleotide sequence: TGTGCCAGCAGTCGGGACAGGGTGAGGGAGCAGTACTTC.

The CDR3 DNA sequence: TGTGCCAGCAGCGTAGTCTTCGGGGGGCGAGAGACCCAGTACTTC. It specifies CASSVVFGGRETQYF. The chain has TRBV9 and TRBJ2-5; D possibly corresponds to TRBD2 (7 bases). The CDR3 consists of 15 residues. V lost 0 bases, J lost 4 bases, and 13 bases lay in between. Germline V gene data show CDR1 as SGDLS and CDR2 as YYNGEE.

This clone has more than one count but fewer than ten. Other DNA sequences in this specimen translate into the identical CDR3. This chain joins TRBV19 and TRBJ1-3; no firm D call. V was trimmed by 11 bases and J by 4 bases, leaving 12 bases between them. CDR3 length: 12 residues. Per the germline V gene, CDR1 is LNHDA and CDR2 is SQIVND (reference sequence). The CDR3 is CASRRVGNTIYF. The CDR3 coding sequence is TGTGCCTCACGGAGGGTCGGAAACACCATATATTTT.

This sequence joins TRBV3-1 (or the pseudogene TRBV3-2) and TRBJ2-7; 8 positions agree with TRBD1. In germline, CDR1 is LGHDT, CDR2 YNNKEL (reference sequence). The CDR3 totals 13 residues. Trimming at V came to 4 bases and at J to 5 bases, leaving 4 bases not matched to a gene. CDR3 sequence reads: CASSPDRVNEQYF. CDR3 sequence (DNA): TGTGCCAGCAGCCCGGACAGGGTCAACGAGCAGTACTTC.

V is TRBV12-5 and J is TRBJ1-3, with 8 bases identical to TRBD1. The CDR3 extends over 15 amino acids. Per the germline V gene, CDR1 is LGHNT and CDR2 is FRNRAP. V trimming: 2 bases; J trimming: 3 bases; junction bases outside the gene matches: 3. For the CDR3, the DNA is TGTGCTAGTGGTTTGCCCAGGGGGCTTGGAAACACCATATATTTT. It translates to CASGLPRGLGNTIYF.

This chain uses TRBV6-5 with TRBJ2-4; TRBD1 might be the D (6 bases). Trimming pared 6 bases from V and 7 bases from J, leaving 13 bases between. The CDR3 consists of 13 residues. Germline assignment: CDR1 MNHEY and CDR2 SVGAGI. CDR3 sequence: CASSRDRRNIQYF. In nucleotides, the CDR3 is TGTGCCAGCAGCCGCGACAGGAGGAACATTCAGTACTTC.